This TCR beta chain was retrieved from a study of blood T cell repertoires in COVID-19. Study summary: Acute and convalescent COVID-19 samples came from the United States, Italy and Spain. Sources were T cells, B-cell-depleted T cells, or PBMCs; the material itself was cDNA or gDNA.

Original methodology: Nucleated cell number was recorded as an estimate derived from reference gene primer amplification. The assay was immunoSEQ multiplex PCR, and TCRdb's table has in-frame clones only and misses some. That table is the source of V, J and clone size, and D and trimming were worked out from the DNA. This table holds about 150,000 clones, approximately 92% found once. The source of this sequence is a woman in her 40s with acute or convalescent COVID-19. Sample: peripheral blood.

The CDR3 DNA follows: TGCGCCAGCAGCTTGGGGAACGTGGCAGGTGATCGGCAGTACTTC. It encodes CASSLGNVAGDRQYF. The gene calls are TRBV5-1 and TRBJ2-4, with D unclear. Looked up from germline, CDR1 is SGHRS and CDR2 is YFSETQ. The CDR3 contains 15 residues. V lost 0 bases, J lost 13 bases, and 20 bases lay in between. The full variable domain, completed using reference TRBV5-1 and TRBJ2-4, is KAGVTQTPRYLIKTRGQQVTLSCSPISGHRSVSWYQQTPGQGLQFLFEYFSETQRNKGNFPGRFSGRQFSNSRSEMNVSTLELGDSALYLCASSLGNVAGDRQYFGAGTRLSVL.